This T cell receptor (beta chain) comes out of a study of T cell responses to AZD1222 COVID-19 vaccine. General study findings and limits: It was only after the peak T cell response that any repertoires were sampled. Possibly, clonal diversity was underestimated; donors were largely white British and included more females.

This clone was observed once. Its antigen is unidentified. The table came from immunoSEQ multiplex PCR; TCRdb's copy has only in-frame clones and leaves some out. The table has 100,000 to 110,000 clones, approximately 91% seen once. The V and J ends lost 5 bases and 11 bases respectively, with 13 bases between them. CDR3 length: 12 amino acids. The germline V gene has CDR1 MNHEY and CDR2 SVGAGI. The V call is TRBV6-5, the J call TRBJ1-5, with TRBD1 as a possible D gene (5 bases). This receptor was identified in an adult in good health. The sample consisted of peripheral blood, taken on day 0 of AZD1222 vaccination. DNA for the CDR3: TGTGCCAGCAGTCCTGGGGGGACGGCCCAGCATTTT. Translated, it gives CASSPGGTAQHF.